The rows below give T cell receptor beta chains drawn from one sample of a study of cytomegalovirus exposure and HLA in healthy donors. Generated by immunoSEQ multiplex PCR, the TCRdb table keeps only in-frame clones and is missing some. The table shows under 350,000 clones, with 80% to 90% occurring only once. The sequencing sample was made of PBMCs. The receptors come from a woman aged 18-30 years in good health and CMV-seronegative. Both conserved end residues are part of each CDR3. Fields, in order: CDR3 length, clone size, V gene, J gene, D gene, CDR3 protein, CDR3 DNA. A D gene is named only where the DNA matches it firmly. Expanded clones get a size class; other rows say once, few or many, or leave the size out.

>15|once|TRBV9|TRBJ2-1|TRBD2
CASSVGLASYNEQFF
TGTGCCAGCAGCGTAGGACTAGCGTCCTACAATGAGCAGTTCTTC
>11|NA|TRBV10-3|TRBJ1-2|NA
CAFRGEGGYTF
TGTGCCTTCCGAGGGGAGGGCGGCTACACCTTC
>17|NA|TRBV28|TRBJ1-6|NA
CASLTREGRLGNSPLHF
TGTGCCAGCCTAACCAGGGAGGGGAGATTGGGGAATTCACCCCTCCACTTT
>17|NA|TRBV5-6|TRBJ2-7|TRBD1
CASSFPGQGIHSYEQYF
TGTGCCAGCAGCTTCCCGGGACAGGGCATCCACTCCTACGAGCAGTACTTC
>16|NA|TRBV4-1|TRBJ2-3|TRBD2
CASSQGVERGADTQYF
TGCGCCAGCAGCCAAGGAGTCGAACGGGGGGCAGATACGCAGTATTTT
>13|NA|TRBV18|TRBJ2-7|TRBD1
CASSQGQGDEQYF
TGTGCCAGCTCACAAGGACAGGGGGACGAGCAGTACTTC
>16|NA|TRBV10-3|TRBJ2-3|TRBD1
CAISERTGREGDTQYF
TGTGCCATCAGTGAGAGGACAGGCCGTGAGGGGGATACGCAGTATTTT
>14|NA|TRBV4-3|TRBJ2-5|NA
CASSQQTGQETQYF
TGCGCCAGCAGCCAACAGACAGGACAAGAGACCCAGTACTTC
>15|once|TRBV18|TRBJ2-7|NA
CASSPRSGVSYEQYF
TGTGCCAGCTCACCTAGGTCAGGGGTCTCCTACGAGCAGTACTTC
>13|NA|TRBV2|TRBJ2-1|NA
CATTTGQSNEQFF
TGTGCCACCACAACAGGACAGTCCAATGAGCAGTTCTTC
>16|once|TRBV10-3|TRBJ2-2|NA
CAIRQGSSRLGGELFF
TGTGCCATCAGACAGGGCTCAAGTCGGCTTGGCGGGGAGCTGTTTTTT
>15|NA|TRBV2|TRBJ1-1|NA
CASSEAAPWGPEAFF
TGTGCCAGCAGTGAAGCTGCCCCTTGGGGCCCGGAAGCTTTCTTT
>17|NA|TRBV4-1|TRBJ1-6|TRBD1
CASSQAKDRAYNSPLHF
TGCGCCAGCAGCCAAGCCAAGGACAGGGCCTATAATTCACCCCTCCACTTT
>14|NA|TRBV30|TRBJ1-4|NA
CAWSTAGANEKLFF
TGTGCCTGGAGTACCGCGGGGGCCAACGAAAAACTGTTTTTT
>16|NA|TRBV9|TRBJ2-5|TRBD1
CASSVGYRGLGETQYF
TGTGCCAGCAGCGTAGGGTACAGGGGGCTGGGAGAGACCCAGTACTTC
>14|NA|TRBV7-9|TRBJ1-1|NA
CASIPGGLDTEAFF
TGTGCCAGCATACCGGGGGGATTAGACACTGAAGCTTTCTTT
>14|NA|TRBV5-1|TRBJ1-1|NA
CASRYRDLNTEAFF
TGCGCCAGCAGATACAGGGATTTGAACACTGAAGCTTTCTTT
>14|NA|TRBV6-1|TRBJ1-1|NA
CASSGPNENTEAFF
TGTGCCAGCAGTGGTCCTAACGAGAACACTGAAGCTTTCTTT
>15|NA|TRBV2|TRBJ1-5|NA
CAAGRDTIWNQPQHF
TGTGCCGCGGGGAGGGACACCATCTGGAATCAGCCCCAGCATTTT
>13|few|TRBV28|TRBJ1-2|TRBD1
CASSPGQGRGYTF
TGTGCCAGCAGTCCCGGACAGGGGAGAGGCTACACCTTC
>12|few|TRBV19|TRBJ1-2|NA
CASRKGLHGYTF
TGTGCCAGTAGAAAGGGGTTGCATGGCTACACCTTC
>13|NA|TRBV7-7|TRBJ2-6|NA
CASSRAGANVLTF
TGTGCTAGCTCGCGGGCTGGGGCCAACGTCCTGACTTTC
>13|NA|TRBV6-5|TRBJ2-7|TRBD1
CASSYSDRYEQYF
TGTGCCAGCAGTTACTCGGACAGGTACGAGCAGTACTTC
>16|once|TRBV6-5|TRBJ1-1|NA
CASSYRADTVNTEAFF
TGTGCCAGCAGTTATCGCGCCGACACGGTCAACACTGAAGCTTTCTTT
>13|NA|TRBV29-1|TRBJ1-1|NA
CSVEGGGYTEAFF
TGCAGCGTTGAGGGGGGAGGGTACACTGAAGCTTTCTTT
>15|once|TRBV6-1|TRBJ1-5|TRBD1
CASSWGGTGKQPQHF
TGTGCCAGCAGTTGGGGAGGGACAGGCAAACAGCCCCAGCATTTT
>18|NA|TRBV5-6|TRBJ2-6|TRBD1
CASSVGQPQRSGANVLTF
TGTGCCAGCAGCGTGGGACAGCCCCAAAGGTCTGGGGCCAACGTCCTGACTTTC
>15|NA|TRBV7-9|TRBJ1-5|TRBD1
CASSQDRVGHQPQHF
TGTGCCAGCAGCCAGGACAGGGTGGGTCATCAGCCCCAGCATTTT
>13|NA|TRBV6-5|TRBJ2-7|NA
CASGPRTAYEQYF
TGTGCCAGCGGCCCGCGGACAGCCTACGAGCAGTACTTC
>14|NA|TRBV2|TRBJ1-2|NA
CASTFVGREDGYTF
TGTGCCAGCACCTTTGTGGGCAGGGAGGATGGCTACACCTTC
>15|NA|TRBV18|TRBJ1-3|NA
CASSSTAESGNTIYF
TGTGCCAGCTCATCCACAGCGGAATCTGGAAACACCATATATTTT
>13|NA|TRBV19|TRBJ2-7|TRBD2
CASSPAGEGEQYF
TGTGCCAGTAGTCCAGCGGGAGAGGGCGAGCAGTACTTC
>14|NA|TRBV5-6|TRBJ2-3|TRBD1
CASSSGQGTDTQYF
TGTGCCAGCAGCTCGGGACAGGGCACAGATACGCAGTATTTT
>19|NA|TRBV5-4|TRBJ2-1|TRBD2
CASSPSGMGLAGASNEQFF
TGTGCCAGCAGCCCCTCGGGGATGGGACTAGCGGGCGCCTCCAATGAGCAGTTCTTC
>13|NA|TRBV7-2|TRBJ2-7|TRBD1
CASSNRQGIEQYF
TGTGCCAGCAGCAACCGACAGGGGATCGAGCAGTACTTC
>17|NA|TRBV2|TRBJ2-6|TRBD1
CASSRQGPYSGANVLTF
TGTGCCAGCAGTCGACAGGGGCCCTACTCTGGGGCCAACGTCCTGACTTTC
>16|NA|TRBV6-6|TRBJ1-1|TRBD1
CASSKTRGQGNTEAFF
TGTGCCAGCAGTAAGACACGGGGACAGGGGAACACTGAAGCTTTCTTT
>14|NA|TRBV30|TRBJ2-5|TRBD2
CAWTTSGSGETQYF
TGTGCCTGGACGACTAGCGGGAGCGGAGAGACCCAGTACTTC
>15|NA|TRBV6-5|TRBJ1-2|TRBD1
CASSYKWTGDYGYTF
TGTGCCAGCAGTTACAAATGGACAGGGGACTATGGCTACACCTTC
>17|NA|TRBV7-2|TRBJ2-5|NA
CASSLVGGGQKKETQYF
TGTGCCAGCAGCTTAGTCGGCGGCGGACAAAAAAAAGAGACCCAGTACTTC
>14|NA|TRBV5-1|TRBJ2-7|TRBD1
CASRLGTGGNEQYF
TGCGCCAGCAGGCTCGGGACAGGGGGCAACGAGCAGTACTTC
>15|NA|TRBV10-3|TRBJ1-1|NA
CAISESSGERTEAFF
TGTGCCATCAGTGAGTCGTCGGGGGAGAGGACTGAAGCTTTCTTT
>13|NA|TRBV2|TRBJ2-1|TRBD2
CASSGDSGNEQFF
TGTGCCAGCAGTGGCGATAGCGGGAATGAGCAGTTCTTC
>15|NA|TRBV9|TRBJ2-1|TRBD2
CASSVVPSGSGEQFF
TGTGCCAGCAGCGTAGTACCCAGCGGGAGCGGTGAGCAGTTCTTC